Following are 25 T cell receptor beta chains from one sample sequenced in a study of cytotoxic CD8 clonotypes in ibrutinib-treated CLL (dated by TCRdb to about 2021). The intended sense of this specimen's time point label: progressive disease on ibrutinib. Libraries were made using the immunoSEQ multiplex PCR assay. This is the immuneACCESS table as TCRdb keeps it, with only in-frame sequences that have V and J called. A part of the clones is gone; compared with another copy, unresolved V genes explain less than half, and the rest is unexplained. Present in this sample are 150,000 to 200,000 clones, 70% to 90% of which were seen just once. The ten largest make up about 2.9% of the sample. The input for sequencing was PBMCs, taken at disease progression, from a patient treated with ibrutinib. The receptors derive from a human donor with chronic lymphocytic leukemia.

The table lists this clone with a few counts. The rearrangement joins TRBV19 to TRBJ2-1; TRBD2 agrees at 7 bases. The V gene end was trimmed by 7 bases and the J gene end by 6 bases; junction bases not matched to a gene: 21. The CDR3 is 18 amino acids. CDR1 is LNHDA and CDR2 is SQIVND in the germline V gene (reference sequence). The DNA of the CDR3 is TGTGCCAGTACTACTGCCCTCGGGGTGGGCGGGAGAGCCAATGAGCAGTTCTTC. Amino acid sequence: CASTTALGVGGRANEQFF.

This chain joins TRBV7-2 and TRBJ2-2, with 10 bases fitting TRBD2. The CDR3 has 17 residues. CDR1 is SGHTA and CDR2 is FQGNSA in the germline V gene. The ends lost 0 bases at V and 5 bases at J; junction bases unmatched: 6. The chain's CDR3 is CASSLAPGLAVTGELFF. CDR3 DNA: TGTGCCAGCAGCTTAGCTCCAGGACTAGCGGTTACCGGGGAGCTGTTTTTT.

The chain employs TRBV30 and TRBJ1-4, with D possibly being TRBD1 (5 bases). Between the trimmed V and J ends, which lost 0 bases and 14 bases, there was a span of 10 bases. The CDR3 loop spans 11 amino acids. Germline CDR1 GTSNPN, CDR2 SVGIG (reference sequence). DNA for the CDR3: TGTGCCTGGAGTGTAAACGGACATCTGTTTTTT. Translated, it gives CAWSVNGHLFF.

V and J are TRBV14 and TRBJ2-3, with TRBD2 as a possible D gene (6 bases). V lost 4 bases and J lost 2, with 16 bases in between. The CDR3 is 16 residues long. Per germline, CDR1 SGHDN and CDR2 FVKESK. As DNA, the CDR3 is TGTGCCAGCAGCCCCTGGACTACCCGGCTCACAGATACGCAGTATTTT. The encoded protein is CASSPWTTRLTDTQYF. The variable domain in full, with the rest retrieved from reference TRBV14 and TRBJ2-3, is EAGVTQFPSHSVIEKGQTVTLRCDPISGHDNLYWYRRVMGKEIKFLLHFVKESKQDESGMPNNRFLAERTGGTYSTLKVQPAELEDSGVYFCASSPWTTRLTDTQYFGPGTRLTVL.

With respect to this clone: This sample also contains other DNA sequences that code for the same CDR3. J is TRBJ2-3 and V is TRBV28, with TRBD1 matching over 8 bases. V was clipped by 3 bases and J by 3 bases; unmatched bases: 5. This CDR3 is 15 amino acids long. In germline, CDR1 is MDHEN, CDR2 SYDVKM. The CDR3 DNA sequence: TGTGCCAGCAGTTTGGACAGGGTGGGGACAGATACGCAGTATTTT. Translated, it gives CASSLDRVGTDTQYF.

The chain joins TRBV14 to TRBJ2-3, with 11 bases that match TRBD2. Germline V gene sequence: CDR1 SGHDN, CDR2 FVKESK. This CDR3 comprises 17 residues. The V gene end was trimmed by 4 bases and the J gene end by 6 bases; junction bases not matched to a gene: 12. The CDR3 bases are TGTGCCAGCAGCCGGACTAGGCTAGCGGGAGGTGGGGATACGCAGTATTTT. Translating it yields CASSRTRLAGGGDTQYF. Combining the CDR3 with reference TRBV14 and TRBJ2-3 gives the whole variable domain EAGVTQFPSHSVIEKGQTVTLRCDPISGHDNLYWYRRVMGKEIKFLLHFVKESKQDESGMPNNRFLAERTGGTYSTLKVQPAELEDSGVYFCASSRTRLAGGGDTQYFGPGTRLTVL.

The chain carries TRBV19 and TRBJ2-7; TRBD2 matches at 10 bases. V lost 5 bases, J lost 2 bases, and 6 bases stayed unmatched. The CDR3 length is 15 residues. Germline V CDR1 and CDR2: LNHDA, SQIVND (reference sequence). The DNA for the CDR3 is TGTGCCAGTAGTCCAACTAGCGGGAAAACCTACGAGCAGTACTTC. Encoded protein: CASSPTSGKTYEQYF.

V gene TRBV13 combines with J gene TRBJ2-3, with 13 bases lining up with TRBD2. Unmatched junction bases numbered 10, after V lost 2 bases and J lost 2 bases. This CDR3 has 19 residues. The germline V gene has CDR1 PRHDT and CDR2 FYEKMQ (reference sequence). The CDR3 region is CASSLFAIGLAGATDTQYF. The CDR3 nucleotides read TGTGCCAGCAGCTTATTTGCTATTGGACTAGCGGGAGCCACAGATACGCAGTATTTT.

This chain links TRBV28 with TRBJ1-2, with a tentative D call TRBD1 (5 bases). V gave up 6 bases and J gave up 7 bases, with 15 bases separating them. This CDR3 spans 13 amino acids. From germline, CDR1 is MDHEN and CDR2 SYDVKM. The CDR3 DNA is TGTGCCAGCAGGGGAGGGAGGGGTGGTGGCTACACCTTC. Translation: CASRGGRGGGYTF.

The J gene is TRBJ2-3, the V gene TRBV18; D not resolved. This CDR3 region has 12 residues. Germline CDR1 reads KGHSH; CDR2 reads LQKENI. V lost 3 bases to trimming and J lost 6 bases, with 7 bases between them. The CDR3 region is CASSPMKDTQYF. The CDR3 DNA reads TGTGCCAGCTCACCCATGAAGGATACGCAGTATTTT.

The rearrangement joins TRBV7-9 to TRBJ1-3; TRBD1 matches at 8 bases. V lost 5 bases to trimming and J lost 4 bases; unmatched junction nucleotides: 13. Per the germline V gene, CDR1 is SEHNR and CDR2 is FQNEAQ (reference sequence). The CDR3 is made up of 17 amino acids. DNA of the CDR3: TGTGCCAGCAGCCCGCAACCAAGGACAGGGCGCGGAAACACCATATATTTT. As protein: CASSPQPRTGRGNTIYF.

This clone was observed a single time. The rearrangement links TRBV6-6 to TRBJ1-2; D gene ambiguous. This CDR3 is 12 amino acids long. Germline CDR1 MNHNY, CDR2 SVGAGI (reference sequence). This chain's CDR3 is CATCSQNYGYTF. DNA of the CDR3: TGTGCGACTTGTTCCCAGAACTATGGCTACACCTTC.

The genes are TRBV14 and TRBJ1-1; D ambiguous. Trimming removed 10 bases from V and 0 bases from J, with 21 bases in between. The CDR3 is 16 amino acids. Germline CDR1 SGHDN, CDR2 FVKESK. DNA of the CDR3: TGTGCCACCGGCTTGCGGCCAAGTTCCATGAACACTGAAGCTTTCTTT. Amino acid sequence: CATGLRPSSMNTEAFF.

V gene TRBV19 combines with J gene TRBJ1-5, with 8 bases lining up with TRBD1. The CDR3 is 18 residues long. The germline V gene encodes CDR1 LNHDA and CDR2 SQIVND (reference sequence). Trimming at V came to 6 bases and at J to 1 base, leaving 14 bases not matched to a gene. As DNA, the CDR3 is TGTGCCAGTAGCCCGAGGGGGACAGGTTCCGCGAGCAATCAGCCCCAGCATTTT. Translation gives CASSPRGTGSASNQPQHF.

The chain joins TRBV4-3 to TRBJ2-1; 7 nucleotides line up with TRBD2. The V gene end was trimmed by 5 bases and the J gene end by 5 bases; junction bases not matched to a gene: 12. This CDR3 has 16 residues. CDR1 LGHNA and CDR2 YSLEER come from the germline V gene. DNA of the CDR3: TGCGCCAGCAGCGGTCAGACTAGCATTGTCAACAATGAGCAGTTCTTC. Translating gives CASSGQTSIVNNEQFF.

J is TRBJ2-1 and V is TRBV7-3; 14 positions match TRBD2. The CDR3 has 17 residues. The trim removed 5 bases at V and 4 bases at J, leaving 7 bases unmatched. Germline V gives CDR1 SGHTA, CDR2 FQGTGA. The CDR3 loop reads CASSQTSGRANYNEQFF. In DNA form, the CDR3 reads TGTGCCAGCAGCCAGACTAGCGGGAGGGCCAATTACAATGAGCAGTTCTTC. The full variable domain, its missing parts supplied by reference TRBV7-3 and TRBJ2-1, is GAGVSQTPSNKVTEKGKYVELRCDPISGHTALYWYRQSLGQGPEFLIYFQGTGAADDSGLPNDRFFAVRPEGSVSTLKIQRTERGDSAVYLCASSQTSGRANYNEQFFGPGTRLTVL.

CDR3 sequence reads: CASSADRQGPGYTF. The CDR3 bases are TGTGCCAGCAGCGCAGATCGACAGGGTCCGGGCTACACCTTC. The rearrangement links TRBV9 to TRBJ1-2, with 7 nucleotides matching TRBD1. The CDR3 is 14 amino acids. CDR1 SGDLS and CDR2 YYNGEE come from the germline V gene. With V trimmed by 3 bases and J by 8 bases, 10 bases remained unmatched.

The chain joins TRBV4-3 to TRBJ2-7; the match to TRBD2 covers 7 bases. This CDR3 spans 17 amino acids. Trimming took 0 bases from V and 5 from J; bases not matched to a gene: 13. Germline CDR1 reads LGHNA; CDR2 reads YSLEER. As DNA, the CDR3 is TGCGCCAGCAGCCAAGATTTTCGGCGGGAGAAATTCCACGAGCAGTACTTC. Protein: CASSQDFRREKFHEQYF.

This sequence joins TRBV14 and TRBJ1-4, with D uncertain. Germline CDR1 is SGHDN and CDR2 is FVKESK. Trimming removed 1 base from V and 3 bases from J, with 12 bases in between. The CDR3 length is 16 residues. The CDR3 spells CASSQVGGPPNEKLFF. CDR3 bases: TGTGCCAGCAGCCAAGTAGGAGGTCCGCCTAATGAAAAACTGTTTTTT.

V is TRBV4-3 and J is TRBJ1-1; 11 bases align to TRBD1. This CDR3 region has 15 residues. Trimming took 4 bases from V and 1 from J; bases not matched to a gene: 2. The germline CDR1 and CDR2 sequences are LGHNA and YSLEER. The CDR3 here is CASSPDRGRNTEAFF. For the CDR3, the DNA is TGCGCCAGCAGCCCGGACAGGGGGCGGAACACTGAAGCTTTCTTT.

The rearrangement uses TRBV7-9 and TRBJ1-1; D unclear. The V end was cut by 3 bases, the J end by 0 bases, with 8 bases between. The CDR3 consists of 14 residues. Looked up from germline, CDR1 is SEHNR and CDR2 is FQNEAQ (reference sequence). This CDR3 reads CASSLDGMNTEAFF. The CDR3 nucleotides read TGTGCCAGCAGCTTGGACGGCATGAACACTGAAGCTTTCTTT.

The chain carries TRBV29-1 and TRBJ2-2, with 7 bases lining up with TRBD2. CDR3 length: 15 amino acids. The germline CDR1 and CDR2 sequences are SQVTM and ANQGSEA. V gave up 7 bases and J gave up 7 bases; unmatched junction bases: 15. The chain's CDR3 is CSAREGGRRGGELFF. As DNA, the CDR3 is TGCAGCGCCCGAGAGGGAGGGAGGAGGGGCGGGGAGCTGTTTTTT.

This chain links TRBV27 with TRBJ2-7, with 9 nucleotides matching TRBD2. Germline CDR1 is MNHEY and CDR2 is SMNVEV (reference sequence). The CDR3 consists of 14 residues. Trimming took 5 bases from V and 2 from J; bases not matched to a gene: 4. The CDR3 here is CASSGTSRTYEQYF. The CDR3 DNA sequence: TGTGCCAGCAGTGGGACTAGCAGAACCTACGAGCAGTACTTC.

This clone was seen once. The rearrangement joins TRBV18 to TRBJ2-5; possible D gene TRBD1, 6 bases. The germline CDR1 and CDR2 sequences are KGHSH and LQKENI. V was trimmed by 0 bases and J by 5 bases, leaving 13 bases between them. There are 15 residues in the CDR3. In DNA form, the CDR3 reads TGTGCCAGCTCACCACCCAACAGGGAAGGGGAGACCCAGTACTTC. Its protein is CASSPPNREGETQYF.

DNA for the CDR3: TGTGCCAGCAGTTTGGACAGAATAAGTGCTAGATACAATGAGCAGTTCTTC. Translating gives CASSLDRISARYNEQFF. The rearrangement uses TRBV27 and TRBJ2-1; tentative D call: TRBD1 (6 bases). Germline assignment: CDR1 MNHEY and CDR2 SMNVEV (reference sequence). The CDR3 has 17 residues. Trimming pared 3 bases from V and 4 bases from J, leaving 19 bases between.